This T cell receptor beta chain was sequenced in a study of blood T cell repertoires in COVID-19. Study in general: From the United States, Italy and Spain came samples of acute and convalescent COVID-19.

Here immunoSEQ multiplex PCR was the method, and the copy in TCRdb shows in-frame clones only, minus some. Of roughly 250,000 clones listed, approximately 89% are singletons. CDR3 length: 14 residues. Germline V gene data show CDR1 as LGHDT and CDR2 as YNNKEL (reference sequence). The V gene lost 8 bases and the J gene lost 3 bases, with 16 bases spanning the gap. Sequencing was done on a sample of PBMCs or T cells enriched from blood (not recorded which). This TCR was recovered from a woman between 40 and 55 years old with acute COVID-19. The V call is TRBV3-1 (or the pseudogene TRBV3-2), the J call TRBJ1-1, with D possibly being TRBD1 (5 bases). The chain's CDR3 is CASRYGDWDTEAFF. DNA of the CDR3: TGTGCCAGCCGGTATGGGGACTGGGACACTGAAGCTTTCTTT.